The 25 T cell receptor beta chains in this list originate from one sample, sequenced in a study of identical twins. Via MiXCR, TCRdb re-called the 5' RACE reads, giving one row per CDR3 protein. This table has 450,000 to 650,000 distinct CDR3 sequences, approximately 16% appearing once. This sample was shared with a second study, whose subject was yellow fever vaccine responses in identical twins.

Sequences were obtained from CD4+ T cells sorted from blood. These receptors were taken from a young woman in good health.

The J gene is TRBJ2-3, the V gene TRBV12-3 or TRBV12-4; TRBD1 matches 9 bases. The CDR3 contains 15 residues. Trimming at V came to 6 bases and at J to 4 bases, leaving 8 bases not matched to a gene. CDR3 DNA: TGTGCCAGCAGAACGGGACAGGGTATGGCAGATACGCAGTATTTT. Translating it yields CASRTGQGMADTQYF.

There are a few counts of this clonotype. In DNA, the CDR3 is TGCGCCAGCAGCTTGGGAGGGGCGGAGTATGATGAGCAGTTCTTC. It is translated as CASSLGGAEYDEQFF. The chain uses TRBV5-1 and TRBJ2-1; possibly TRBD1 or TRBD2 for D (5 bases each). This CDR3 is built from 15 residues. The germline V and J ends were trimmed by 0 bases and 8 bases, with 15 bases remaining between them. Germline V gene data show CDR1 as SGHRS and CDR2 as YFSETQ. Looking up the rest from reference TRBV5-1 and TRBJ2-1 gives the full variable domain: KAGVTQTPRYLIKTRGQQVTLSCSPISGHRSVSWYQQTPGQGLQFLFEYFSETQRNKGNFPGRFSGRQFSNSRSEMNVSTLELGDSALYLCASSLGGAEYDEQFFGPGTRLTVL.

This clonotype came up many times. The chain recombines TRBV10-3 with TRBJ2-1, with unresolved D. The CDR3 extends over 11 amino acids. V lost 8 bases and J 4 bases, leaving 6 bases between the germline ends. Per the germline V gene, CDR1 is ENHRY and CDR2 is SYGVKD. DNA of the CDR3: TGTGCCATCCGATCGTACAATGAGCAGTTCTTC. Amino acid sequence: CAIRSYNEQFF.

The chain is built from TRBV11-2 and TRBJ2-4; weak D call: TRBD2 (6 bases). Deletions cut 5 bases from V and 2 bases from J, with 22 bases between. Germline lookup yields CDR1 SGHAT and CDR2 FQNNGV. There are 18 residues in the CDR3. The CDR3 spells CASSLSFGGGATKNIQYF. The CDR3 nucleotides read TGTGCCAGCAGCCTATCTTTCGGAGGCGGGGCCACCAAAAACATTCAGTACTTC.

This rearrangement joins TRBV27 to TRBJ2-3, with D perhaps being TRBD1 or TRBD2 (5 bases each). CDR1 and CDR2 (germline): MNHEY, SMNVEV (reference sequence). V was pared by 2 bases and J by 2 bases, with 26 bases between. The CDR3 covers 20 residues. The CDR3 coding sequence is TGTGCCAGCAGTTTAGGGCTCTCGTCGCTCGGGGTGGGGCTCACAGATACGCAGTATTTT. This gives the protein CASSLGLSSLGVGLTDTQYF.

Only one count was recorded for this clonotype. Relative to the germline gene, one junction end is altered; a read error may explain this. The chain joins TRBV20-1 to TRBJ2-3; D not certain. CDR3 size: 17 residues. CDR1 DFQATT and CDR2 SNEGSKA come from the germline V gene (reference sequence). This chain's CDR3 is CCARDLVGPPGTDTQYF. The CDR3, as DNA: TGCTGTGCTAGAGATCTGGTAGGCCCACCCGGCACAGATACGCAGTATTTT.

This sequence joins TRBV7-2 and TRBJ2-1; TRBD2 matches at 8 bases. The CDR3 sequence is 14 residues long. After removal of 2 bases from V and 5 bases from J, the junction contained 2 bases not matched to a gene. The V gene's germline CDR1 is SGHTA and CDR2 FQGNSA. The CDR3 sequence: CASSLQGLDNEQFF. CDR3 DNA: TGTGCCAGCAGCTTACAGGGACTAGACAATGAGCAGTTCTTC.

The V call is TRBV5-1, the J call TRBJ2-2; 7 nucleotides agree with TRBD2. Germline V gives CDR1 SGHRS, CDR2 YFSETQ. V trimming: 3 bases; J trimming: 0 bases; junction bases outside the gene matches: 2. There are 15 residues in the CDR3. The CDR3 nucleotides read TGCGCCAGCAGCTATGCGGGGGCGAACACCGGGGAGCTGTTTTTT. It yields the protein CASSYAGANTGELFF. Full variable domain (rest looked up from reference TRBV5-1 and TRBJ2-2): KAGVTQTPRYLIKTRGQQVTLSCSPISGHRSVSWYQQTPGQGLQFLFEYFSETQRNKGNFPGRFSGRQFSNSRSEMNVSTLELGDSALYLCASSYAGANTGELFFGEGSRLTVL.

This clonotype was seen only a few times. This sequence joins TRBV11-2 and TRBJ2-4, with 7 bases that match TRBD1. CDR1 is SGHAT and CDR2 is FQNNGV in the germline V gene. With 5 bases clipped from V and 8 bases from J, the junction kept 12 bases outside the gene matches. The CDR3 loop spans 15 amino acids. CDR3 amino acids: CASSPRGQFGHIQYF. As DNA, the CDR3 is TGTGCCAGCAGCCCCCGGGGACAGTTCGGACACATTCAGTACTTC.

This chain links TRBV7-9 with TRBJ2-3; 11 positions agree with TRBD2. The J segment lost 3 bases and the V segment lost 5 bases, leaving 7 bases of the junction unmatched. CDR1 is SEHNR, CDR2 FQNEAQ, per germline (reference sequence). This CDR3 spans 16 amino acids. In DNA form, the CDR3 reads TGTGCCAGCAGCGCACACCTAGCGGGAGGTACAGATACGCAGTATTTT. This gives the protein CASSAHLAGGTDTQYF. Complete variable domain (other parts from reference TRBV7-9 and TRBJ2-3): DTGVSQNPRHKITKRGQNVTFRCDPISEHNRLYWYRQTLGQGPEFLTYFQNEAQLEKSRLLSDRFSAERPKGSFSTLEIQRTEQGDSAMYLCASSAHLAGGTDTQYFGPGTRLTVL.

This clonotype turned up a few times. CDR3 sequence reads: CASSGPPGGASTDTQYF. CDR3 DNA: TGTGCCAGCAGTGGGCCCCCTGGGGGGGCGAGCACAGATACGCAGTATTTT. This chain connects TRBV6-1 to TRBJ2-3, with D tentatively TRBD2 (7 bases). Germline V gene lookup returns CDR1 MNHNS and CDR2 SASEGT. CDR3 length: 17 residues. V was pared by 4 bases and J by 0 bases, with 17 bases between.

This clonotype was observed at least ten times. The J gene is TRBJ1-2, the V gene TRBV7-9; D is undetermined. Trimming removed 1 base at V and 4 bases at J, with 4 bases between. Germline values: CDR1 SEHNR, CDR2 FQNEAQ (reference sequence). The CDR3 totals 12 residues. The CDR3 loop reads CASSLDTYGYTF. CDR3 in DNA: TGTGCCAGCAGCTTAGATACCTATGGCTACACCTTC. Combining the CDR3 with reference TRBV7-9 and TRBJ1-2 gives the whole variable domain DTGVSQNPRHKITKRGQNVTFRCDPISEHNRLYWYRQTLGQGPEFLTYFQNEAQLEKSRLLSDRFSAERPKGSFSTLEIQRTEQGDSAMYLCASSLDTYGYTFGSGTRLTVV.

V is TRBV6-5 and J is TRBJ1-5; no clear D gene. V lost 5 bases, J lost 11 bases, and 13 bases lay in between. This CDR3 is 12 amino acids long. Germline-derived CDR1 and CDR2 are MNHEY and SVGAGI. CDR3 coding DNA: TGTGCCAGCAGTGGTCTCCCCGGGACCCAGCATTTT. Translating gives CASSGLPGTQHF.

In this sample, this clonotype turned up a few times. The chain carries TRBV15 and TRBJ2-2, with D unclear. The germline V gene encodes CDR1 LNHNV and CDR2 YYDKDF (reference sequence). Between the trimmed V and J ends, which lost 0 bases and 8 bases, there was a span of 16 bases. This CDR3 spans 16 amino acids. The CDR3 nucleotides are TGTGCCACCAGCAGAGATCGCGAAACGCCAAAAGGGGAGCTGTTTTTT. Residues: CATSRDRETPKGELFF.

The V gene is TRBV4-2, the J gene TRBJ2-2, with no clear D. The CDR3 has 15 amino acids. Germline CDR1 LGHNA, CDR2 YNFKEQ. V was trimmed by 0 bases and J by 1 base, leaving 6 bases between them. Here the CDR3 reads CASSQEAWNTGELFF. CDR3 in DNA: TGTGCCAGCAGCCAAGAAGCCTGGAACACCGGGGAGCTGTTTTTT.

The chain has TRBV2 and TRBJ2-2, with D perhaps matching TRBD1 or TRBD2 (5 bases each). Germline lookup yields CDR1 SNHLY and CDR2 FYNNEI. The CDR3 length is 14 residues. Between the trimmed V and J ends, which lost 6 bases and 4 bases, there was a span of 12 bases. The DNA of the CDR3 is TGTGCCAGCAGGGGGGTTCTGGGCACCGGGGAGCTGTTTTTT. This gives the protein CASRGVLGTGELFF.

The chain recombines TRBV20-1 with TRBJ2-5; tentative D call: TRBD2 (5 bases). The V and J ends lost 6 bases and 1 base respectively, with 9 bases between them. Germline CDR1 is DFQATT and CDR2 is SNEGSKA (reference sequence). This CDR3 has 12 residues. CDR3 loop: CSALLGQETQYF. The CDR3, as DNA: TGCAGTGCCCTACTAGGCCAAGAGACCCAGTACTTC.

This clonotype was counted a few times. V gene TRBV28 combines with J gene TRBJ1-5; a possible D gene is TRBD1 (6 bases). The CDR3 extends over 15 amino acids. Germline-derived CDR1 and CDR2 are MDHEN and SYDVKM. Deletions cut 7 bases from V and 7 bases from J, with 20 bases between. The chain's CDR3 is CASIQGLQSWQPQHF. The CDR3 nucleotides are TGTGCCAGCATTCAGGGGCTACAGTCCTGGCAGCCCCAGCATTTT. Full variable domain (outside the CDR3, taken from reference TRBV28 and TRBJ1-5): DVKVTQSSRYLVKRTGEKVFLECVQDMDHENMFWYRQDPGLGLRLIYFSYDVKMKEKGDIPEGYSVSREKKERFSLILESASTNQTSMYLCASIQGLQSWQPQHFGDGTRLSIL.

The CDR3 loop is CASRTDGPKQYV. DNA for the CDR3: TGTGCCAGCAGGACGGACGGACCTAAGCAGTACGTC. This chain connects TRBV5-5 to TRBJ2-7; D is ambiguous. The V end lost 5 bases, the J end lost 8 bases, and 14 bases lay between the germline ends. Germline values: CDR1 SGHKS, CDR2 YYEKEE (reference sequence). The CDR3 covers 12 residues.

The rearrangement joins TRBV27 to TRBJ2-1; D is unclear. The CDR3 runs 14 residues. Germline-derived CDR1 and CDR2 are MNHEY and SMNVEV (reference sequence). V was cut by 4 bases and J by 5 bases, with 12 bases left in between. This CDR3 is CASSYSPRDNEQFF. CDR3 DNA: TGTGCCAGCAGTTATAGTCCTCGGGACAATGAGCAGTTCTTC.

The chain has TRBV27 and TRBJ1-5; TRBD1 agrees at 12 bases. Germline-derived CDR1 and CDR2 are MNHEY and SMNVEV (reference sequence). The CDR3 contains 19 residues. J gave up 6 bases and V 3 bases, and 15 bases lay outside the gene matches. The CDR3: CASSFWDRGRGEAFQPQHF. Here the CDR3 DNA reads TGTGCCAGCAGTTTTTGGGACAGGGGGCGCGGTGAGGCCTTTCAGCCCCAGCATTTT.

V and J are TRBV20-1 and TRBJ1-2; no clear D gene. CDR1 and CDR2 (germline): DFQATT, SNEGSKA (reference sequence). Trimming took off 4 bases at V and 2 bases at J, with 8 bases between the two ends. CDR3 size: 12 residues. This CDR3 is CSANPQNYGYTF. The CDR3 coding sequence is TGCAGTGCTAATCCCCAGAACTATGGCTACACCTTC.

This sequence joins TRBV28 and TRBJ2-5; D is undetermined. Trimming pared 5 bases from V and 4 bases from J, leaving 8 bases between. Germline CDR1 is MDHEN and CDR2 is SYDVKM. CDR3 length: 12 amino acids. CDR3 amino acids: CASSGWGETQYF. CDR3 nucleotide sequence: TGTGCCAGCAGTGGTTGGGGAGAGACCCAGTACTTC.

This clonotype was counted a few times. The rearrangement uses TRBV2 and TRBJ2-2; 10 bases align to TRBD2. CDR3 length: 18 residues. Germline V gives CDR1 SNHLY, CDR2 FYNNEI. V dropped 6 bases and J dropped 3; count of bases not matched to a gene: 13. The CDR3 region is CASRRTGLAGAHTGELFF. The CDR3 DNA sequence: TGTGCCAGCAGAAGGACTGGGCTAGCGGGAGCGCACACCGGGGAGCTGTTTTTT.

The chain is built from TRBV5-1 and TRBJ2-7, with TRBD2 matching over 13 bases. CDR3 length: 13 amino acids. V was pared by 6 bases and J by 6 bases, with 3 bases of the junction left unmatched. CDR1 is SGHRS and CDR2 is YFSETQ in the germline V gene. The CDR3 DNA follows: TGCGCCAGCAAGGGACTAGCGGGAAGCGAGCAGTACTTC. This codes for CASKGLAGSEQYF.